This T cell receptor beta chain was retrieved from a study of Ad26.COV2.S vaccination and SARS-CoV-2 variants. Study background: Donor participated within the Ad26.COV2.S arm of the COV1001 trial. Study-level points and caveats: Analytic work on TCR breadth and depth might have understated the full extent of total T cell responses.

Details on this clone: The antigen is unknown.

The table came from immunoSEQ multiplex PCR; TCRdb's copy has only in-frame clones and leaves some out. This sample has 300,000 to 400,000 clones; about 86% occur once, and the top ten carry more than 1.5%. V shed 1 base, J shed 2 bases, and the junction held 5 bases outside the gene matches. Germline-derived CDR1 and CDR2 are SGHTA and FQGNSA. The CDR3 length is 15 residues. Treatment described: approximately 18 received Ad26.COV2.S at low or high dose, single or two shots; about five received placebo; per-sample allocation not given. The samples were gathered on day 63 after the first injection of vaccine or placebo. The sample came from a Boston adult aged 18-55 years. An Ad26 vector expressing Wuhan-strain SARS-CoV-2 spike constituted the vaccine.

The sample here was peripheral blood, taken in a trial of Ad26.COV2.S vaccine versus placebo. The chain is built from TRBV7-2 and TRBJ2-7; 7 bases fit TRBD1. The TCR comes from a person aged 18 to 59 who received the Ad26.COV2.S COVID-19 vaccine or a placebo. Written as DNA, the CDR3 is TGTGCCAGCAGCTTAGGTCTCAGGGGGACCTACGAGCAGTACTTC. The encoded protein is CASSLGLRGTYEQYF. Based on the CDR3 plus reference TRBV7-2 and TRBJ2-7, the full variable domain is GAGVSQSPSNKVTEKGKDVELRCDPISGHTALYWYRQSLGQGLEFLIYFQGNSAPDKSGLPSDRFSAERTGGSVSTLTIQRTQQEDSAVYLCASSLGLRGTYEQYFGPGTRLTVT.